The rows below give T cell receptor beta chains drawn from one sample of a study of chemoradiotherapy in HPV16-positive cancers. Repertoires were generated with immunoSEQ multiplex PCR, while TCRdb's copy carries only in-frame clones and drops some. The sample carries about 7,400 clones, about 74% recorded once. This sample comprised tumor tissue, obtained from a patient who underwent chemoradiotherapy. These receptors were taken from a human donor with HPV-associated anogenital cancer. Each CDR3 is given with its conserved first and last residue. The D gene is left open where the match is weak. Clone sizes are given selectively: once, few, many, or a class where the clone is expanded.

d_call,clone_size,j_call,v_call,cdr3_aa,cdr3_nt
-,few,TRBJ2-1,TRBV7-3,CASSLRRDTEQFF,TGTGCCAGCAGCTTAAGGCGCGATACTGAGCAGTTCTTC
-,-,TRBJ1-6,TRBV28,CASSLAGEGNSPLHF,TGTGCCAGCAGTTTAGCAGGGGAAGGTAATTCACCCCTCCACTTT
-,few,TRBJ1-4,TRBV7-2,CASSLETGNEKLFF,TGTGCCAGCAGCTTAGAGACCGGGAATGAAAAACTGTTTTTT
-,few,TRBJ1-1,TRBV6-1,CASSESGDLWTEAFF,TGTGCCAGCAGTGAAAGTGGGGACCTATGGACTGAAGCTTTCTTT
-,-,TRBJ1-1,TRBV6-6,CASNGVFEAFF,TGTGCCAGCAATGGGGTATTTGAAGCTTTCTTT
TRBD1,-,TRBJ1-4,TRBV11-2,CASSLADRELFF,TGTGCCAGCAGCCTGGCAGACAGGGAACTGTTTTTT
-,-,TRBJ1-1,TRBV19,CASSTDRESEAFF,TGTGCCAGTAGTACCGACAGAGAATCTGAAGCTTTCTTT
-,-,TRBJ2-4,TRBV7-9,CASSLHGREGVIAKNIQYF,TGTGCCAGCAGCTTACATGGGAGGGAGGGGGTAATAGCCAAAAACATTCAGTACTTC
-,-,TRBJ1-2,TRBV5-1,CASSLDLGEKNYGYTF,TGCGCCAGCAGCTTGGATCTGGGGGAAAAGAACTATGGCTACACCTTC
-,-,TRBJ2-3,TRBV4-1,CASSQERNTDTQYF,TGCGCCAGCAGCCAAGAAAGGAACACAGATACGCAGTATTTT
-,-,TRBJ1-6,TRBV2,CASSQNNSPLHF,TGTGCCAGCAGTCAGAATAATTCACCCCTCCACTTT
TRBD2,-,TRBJ2-1,TRBV5-1,CASSLLASSYNEQFF,TGCGCCAGCAGCTTACTAGCGAGCTCCTACAATGAGCAGTTCTTC
-,-,TRBJ1-1,TRBV27,CASSVGGSLNTEAFF,TGTGCCAGTAGCGTAGGGGGGTCCCTGAACACTGAAGCTTTCTTT
-,-,TRBJ1-5,TRBV5-6,CASSLGSNQPQHF,TGTGCCAGCAGCTTGGGGAGCAATCAGCCCCAGCATTTT
-,-,TRBJ2-2,TRBV7-3,CASSPSSMGAGELFF,TGTGCCAGCAGCCCTTCGAGTATGGGGGCCGGGGAGCTGTTTTTT
TRBD1,-,TRBJ2-3,TRBV29-1,CSVGQGTTDTQYF,TGCAGCGTTGGACAGGGGACCACAGATACGCAGTATTTT
-,-,TRBJ2-7,TRBV28,CASSPPDRTPGEQYF,TGTGCCAGCAGTCCCCCCGACAGGACCCCAGGGGAGCAGTACTTC
-,-,TRBJ1-5,TRBV5-3,CARSLGGWGNQPQHF,TGTGCCAGAAGCTTGGGGGGGTGGGGCAATCAGCCCCAGCATTTT
TRBD1,-,TRBJ1-6,TRBV5-1,CASSYTTGAAYNSPLHF,TGCGCCAGCAGCTACACCACAGGGGCTGCCTATAATTCACCCCTCCACTTT
-,few,TRBJ1-4,TRBV5-1,CASSLGALLNEKLFF,TGCGCCAGCAGCTTGGGAGCCCTTTTGAATGAAAAACTGTTTTTT
-,-,TRBJ2-5,TRBV12-5,CASGTYPSETQYF,TGTGCTAGTGGTACCTACCCCTCAGAGACCCAGTACTTC
-,-,TRBJ2-4,TRBV18,CASSQYGLALNIQYF,TGTGCCAGCTCACAATATGGGCTAGCGTTAAACATTCAGTACTTC
-,-,TRBJ1-3,TRBV6-5,CASSYSMVGDTIYF,TGTGCCAGCAGTTACTCGATGGTGGGGGACACCATATATTTT
-,-,TRBJ2-6,TRBV4-1,CASSQDQTTGPAGANVLTF,TGCGCCAGCAGCCAAGACCAAACTACAGGGCCCGCTGGGGCCAACGTCCTGACTTTC
TRBD1,-,TRBJ2-2,TRBV19,CASTPGAGGRTGELFF,TGTGCCAGTACCCCCGGTGCAGGGGGCCGAACCGGGGAGCTGTTTTTT
-,-,TRBJ2-5,TRBV5-5,CASSRGPTREETQYF,TGTGCCAGCAGCCGAGGACCCACAAGAGAAGAGACCCAGTACTTC
-,-,TRBJ1-2,TRBV5-6,CASSLAQGVVGYTF,TGTGCCAGCAGCTTGGCTCAGGGAGTGGTTGGCTACACCTTC
-,once,TRBJ2-7,TRBV11-2,CASSLDARGSLYEQYF,TGTGCCAGCAGCTTAGATGCCCGGGGGTCTTTATACGAGCAGTACTTC
-,-,TRBJ2-1,TRBV5-4,CASSDSSSSYNEQFF,TGTGCCAGCAGCGATTCCTCCAGCTCCTACAATGAGCAGTTCTTC
-,-,TRBJ2-6,TRBV5-1,CASSVPVGGANVLTF,TGCGCCAGCAGCGTCCCGGTCGGCGGGGCCAACGTCCTGACTTTC
TRBD1,few,TRBJ2-3,TRBV9,CASSAPRDRVYTDTQYF,TGTGCCAGCAGCGCGCCTCGGGACAGGGTTTACACAGATACGCAGTATTTT